Sequencing of this TCR beta chain was carried out in a study of OX40 agonist ivuxolimab in advanced cancers. Context from the whole study: Ivuxolimab was an agonistic, fully human IgG2 monoclonal antibody directed against OX40 (CD134), a costimulatory receptor. Intravenous ivuxolimab was administered to patients every 2 weeks at six dose levels: 0.01, 0.1, 0.3, 1.5, 3 and 10 mg/kg. Of the roughly 52 patients in dose escalation, approximately 20 had hepatocellular carcinoma, roughly 15 had melanoma, 9 had renal cell carcinoma and 9 had head and neck cancer. The dose-escalation cohort was 82.7% male with a mean age of approximately 60 years, ranging from roughly 20 to 80. Patients were allowed to have had prior anti-PD-1, anti-PD-L1 or anti-CTLA-4 therapy, and around 40% of the dose-escalation patients had previously received checkpoint inhibitors. Partial responses were achieved by three dose-escalation patients, of whom one had hepatocellular carcinoma and two had cutaneous melanoma. The point of sequencing TCRbeta in the periphery was to test whether ivuxolimab changed TCR sequence diversity and drove clonal T-cell expansion. The paper reports the monotherapy dose-escalation portion (N of about 52 patients) of the phase I ivuxolimab trial. Study-wide findings and limitations: Low levels of normalized T-cell clonal expansion were also seen in some nonresponding patients. The antigen specificity of the clonally expanded peripheral T cells was not determined. In the 0.1-3.0 mg/kg groups, partial responders had among the lowest normalized peripheral clonal expansion, particularly in CD8+ T cells. Clonal expansion of both CD4+ and CD8+ blood T cells was observed from baseline to week 6 at doses 0.1 to 3.0 mg/kg. On average, CD8+ T cells showed more expanded clones than CD4+ T cells after ivuxolimab.

Points on this clone: The antigen this receptor binds is unknown. Per-base qualities were not stored, and no clone one base away is much larger.

Patients with autoimmune disease history or receiving systemic immunosuppression were excluded from the trial. Peripheral blood for TCR sequencing was drawn from every dose cohort at baseline, at cycle 4 day 1 and at cycle 7 day 1. Samples came from an open-label, multicenter, first-in-human phase I dose-escalation trial of ivuxolimab. Adults with locally advanced or metastatic melanoma, renal cell carcinoma, hepatocellular carcinoma or head and neck squamous cell carcinoma were enrolled in the trial. Before TCR sequencing, CD4+ and CD8+ T cells were separately sorted from peripheral blood. The V and J ends are trimmed by 0 bases and 10 bases, leaving 8 bases between them. The CDR3 numbers 12 residues from cysteine through phenylalanine. The sequence is cut down to CDR3 DNA, 36 bases in frame from base 1. For CDR1 and CDR2, the germline V gene (reference sequence) lists SGHNT and YYREEE. Genomic DNA was isolated from the sorted cells so that the TCRbeta CDR3 region could be sequenced. TCRbeta CDR3 regions were sequenced using the immunoSEQ Assay. In its TCRdb copy, this immuneACCESS table keeps in-frame sequences only and misses some clones. Where compared with another copy, unresolved V genes explain less than half of these, and the others have no known cause. The sample records 80,000 or so clones, 85% to 95% of which are singletons. Of the sample, roughly an eighth falls within the top ten clones.

The source of this sequence is an adult with an advanced solid tumor such as melanoma, head and neck, liver or kidney cancer. In this chain, TRBV5-4 is recombined with TRBJ2-1; the D gene is perhaps TRBD1, from 5 matching bases. Material: CD4+ or CD8+ T cells sorted from blood, obtained in a trial of the OX40 agonist ivuxolimab. The DNA sequence is given as TGTGCCAGCAGCTTGGAAGGGGCAGAGCAGTTCTTC. It specifies CASSLEGAEQFF.